The clone carrying this TCR beta chain was counted once. The data were obtained in a study of blood T cell repertoires in COVID-19. At the level of the study: Nucleic acid was either cDNA or gDNA, and it came from T cells, B-cell-depleted T cells, or PBMCs.

In the source study's methods: Amplification from reference gene primers served as the basis for estimated nucleated cell counts. Assay used: immunoSEQ multiplex PCR; TCRdb lists only in-frame clones, some missing. V and J calls and clone size follow that table, whereas D and trimming were derived from the DNA. The sample has around 230,000 clones; 70% to 90% are singletons. The germline gives CDR1 SGHTA, CDR2 FQGNSA. Trimming cost V 8 bases and J 4 bases, with 14 bases left between them. The CDR3 sequence is 13 residues long. The receptor was derived from a man aged 45-65 years with COVID-19, enrolled during active disease. Source material: peripheral blood. The V gene is TRBV7-2, the J gene TRBJ2-5; possibly TRBD1 for D (6 bases). Here the CDR3 reads CASSLQGTETQYF. In DNA form, the CDR3 reads TGTGCCAGCTCCTTACAGGGAACAGAGACCCAGTACTTC.